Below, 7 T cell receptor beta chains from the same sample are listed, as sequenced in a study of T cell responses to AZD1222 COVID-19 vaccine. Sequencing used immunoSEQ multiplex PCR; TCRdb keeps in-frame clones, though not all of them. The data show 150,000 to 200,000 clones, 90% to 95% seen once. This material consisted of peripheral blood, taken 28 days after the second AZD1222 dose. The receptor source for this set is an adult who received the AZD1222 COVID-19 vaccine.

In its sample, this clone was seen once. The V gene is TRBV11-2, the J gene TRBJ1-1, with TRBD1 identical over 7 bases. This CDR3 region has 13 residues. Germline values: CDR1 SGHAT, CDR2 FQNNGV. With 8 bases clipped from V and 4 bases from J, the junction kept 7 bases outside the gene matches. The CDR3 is CASGDRVATEAFF. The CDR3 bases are TGTGCCAGCGGCGACAGGGTAGCCACTGAAGCTTTCTTT.

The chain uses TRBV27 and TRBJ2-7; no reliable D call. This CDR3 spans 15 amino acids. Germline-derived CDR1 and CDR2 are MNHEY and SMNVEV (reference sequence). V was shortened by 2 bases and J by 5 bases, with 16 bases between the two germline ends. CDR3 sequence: CASSLRSGRNHEQYF. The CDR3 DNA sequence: TGTGCCAGCAGTTTAAGGTCAGGCAGGAATCACGAGCAGTACTTC.

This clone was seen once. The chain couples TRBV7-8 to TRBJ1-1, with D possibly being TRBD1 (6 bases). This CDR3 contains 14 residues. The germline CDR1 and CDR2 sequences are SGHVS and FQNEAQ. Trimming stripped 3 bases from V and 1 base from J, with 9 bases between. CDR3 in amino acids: CASSLGAGNTEAFF. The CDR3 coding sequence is TGTGCCAGCAGCTTGGGGGCAGGGAACACTGAAGCTTTCTTT.

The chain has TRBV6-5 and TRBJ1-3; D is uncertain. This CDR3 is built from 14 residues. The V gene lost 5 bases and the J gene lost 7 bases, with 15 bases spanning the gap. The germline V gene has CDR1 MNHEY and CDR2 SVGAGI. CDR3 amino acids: CASSPPTSWNTIYF. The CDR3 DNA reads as TGTGCCAGCAGTCCCCCAACCTCATGGAACACCATATATTTT.

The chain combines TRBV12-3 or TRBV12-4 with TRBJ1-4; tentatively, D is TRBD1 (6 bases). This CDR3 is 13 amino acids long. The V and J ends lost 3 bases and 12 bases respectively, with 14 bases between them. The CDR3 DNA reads TGTGCCAGCAGTTTGGGGGGGCTTAGGGAACTGTTTTTT. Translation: CASSLGGLRELFF.

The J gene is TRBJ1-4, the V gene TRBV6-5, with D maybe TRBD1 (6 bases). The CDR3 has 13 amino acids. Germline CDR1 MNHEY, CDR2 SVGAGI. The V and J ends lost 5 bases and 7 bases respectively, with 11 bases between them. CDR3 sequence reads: CASSKGVGEKLFF. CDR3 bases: TGTGCCAGCAGTAAGGGGGTCGGTGAAAAACTGTTTTTT.

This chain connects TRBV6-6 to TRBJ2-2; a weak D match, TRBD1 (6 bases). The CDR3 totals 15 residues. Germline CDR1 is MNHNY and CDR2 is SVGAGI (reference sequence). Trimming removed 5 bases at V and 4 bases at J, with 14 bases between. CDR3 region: CASSQGQHLTGELFF. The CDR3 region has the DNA TGTGCCAGCAGTCAAGGACAGCACCTCACCGGGGAGCTGTTTTTT.